The 31 T cell receptor beta chains below come from one sample, sequenced in a study of T cells in Graves' hyperthyroidism and ophthalmopathy (dated by TCRdb to between 2018 and 2021). Library preparation employed multiplex PCR. These reads were obtained on an Illumina HiSeq 2000. The TCR beta CDR3 regions were amplified from the RNA transcripts. For the first round of RT-PCR on the TCR CDR3, the HTBI primer set was used together with the Qiagen OneStep RT-PCR kit. The raw public reads went through TCRdb reprocessing: fastp at Q25, MiXCR clone calling, in-frame beta chains kept. Every distinct CDR3 protein forms one entry, paired with its most common genes and DNA. The sample table holds 300,000 to 350,000 distinct CDR3 sequences, of which roughly 18% were seen once. Around 50% of the sample is held by the ten biggest clonotypes. Specimen: blood. The receptors come from a woman aged 50 to 60 with Graves' hyperthyroidism.

Many counts were recorded for this clonotype. The chain has TRBV7-3 and TRBJ2-3; no clear D gene. From germline, CDR1 is SGHTA and CDR2 FQGTGA. V was cut by 3 bases and J by 3 bases, with 10 bases left in between. The CDR3 sequence is 14 residues long. In DNA, the CDR3 is TGTGCCAGCAGCTTCGACGGACCGACAGATACGCAGTATTTT. Residues: CASSFDGPTDTQYF.

The chain couples TRBV13 to TRBJ2-2; D is possibly TRBD1 (6 bases). The tail of the sequence fits TRBJ1-4 better, so the J call may be wrong. CDR3 size: 17 residues. CDR1 is PRHDT, CDR2 FYEKMQ, per germline (reference sequence). The CDR3 DNA reads as TGTGCCAGCAGCTTAGCCCCGCTACAGGGAACGGGTGAAAAACTGTTTTTT. It yields the protein CASSLAPLQGTGEKLFF.

The sample holds many counts of this clonotype. The chain is built from TRBV20-1 and TRBJ2-7; tentatively, D is TRBD1 (6 bases). The CDR3 totals 14 residues. Germline V gene data show CDR1 as DFQATT and CDR2 as SNEGSKA (reference sequence). The CDR3 region has the DNA TGCAGCCTCACCCCCCGAGGCAGGGGCTACGAGCAGTACTTC. Translated: CSLTPRGRGYEQYF.

This clonotype appeared many times. The chain recombines TRBV7-8 with TRBJ2-7; perhaps TRBD1 as D (7 bases). This CDR3 has 15 residues. Germline CDR1 reads SGHVS; CDR2 reads FQNEAQ. V was shortened by 5 bases and J by 4 bases, with 18 bases between the two germline ends. The CDR3 region is CASSAQGGDLYEQYF. The CDR3, as DNA: TGTGCCAGCAGCGCCCAGGGGGGTGATCTTTACGAGCAGTACTTC.

This sequence joins TRBV20-1 and TRBJ2-7, with D unresolved. Trimming took off 1 base at V and 4 bases at J, with 23 bases between the two ends. Germline V CDR1 and CDR2: DFQATT, SNEGSKA (reference sequence). This CDR3 is 17 amino acids long. The CDR3 spells CSARGMAGRDFFYEQYF. In DNA, the CDR3 is TGCAGTGCTAGAGGGATGGCAGGAAGGGATTTTTTTTACGAGCAGTACTTC.

This clonotype was detected a few times. DNA for the CDR3: TGTGCCAGCAGCTTGGCCAACACCATATATTTT. Its translation is CASSLANTIYF. V and J are TRBV11-2 and TRBJ1-3, with D unclear. Germline loops: CDR1 SGHAT, CDR2 FQNNGV. This CDR3 region has 11 residues. Trimming removed 3 bases from V and 7 bases from J, with 4 bases in between.

This clonotype was seen only a few times. DNA of the CDR3: TGTGCCAGCAGTTTCACTGGCGGGTGGGATGAGCAGTTCTTC. This gives the protein CASSFTGGWDEQFF. V gene TRBV28 combines with J gene TRBJ2-1, with D possibly matching TRBD2 (5 bases). This CDR3 comprises 14 residues. Trimming left V 3 bases short and J 8 bases short, with 14 bases between. The germline V gene has CDR1 MDHEN and CDR2 SYDVKM.

In this sample, this clonotype turned up a few times. This chain uses TRBV3-1 with TRBJ1-2, with 7 bases lining up with TRBD1. Germline CDR1 and CDR2: LGHDT and YNNKEL (reference sequence). This CDR3 has 14 amino acids. V lost 5 bases to trimming and J lost 4 bases; unmatched junction nucleotides: 7. The CDR3 region has the DNA TGTGCCAGCAGCAAGGCCGGGACAGCCTATGGCTACACCTTC. Translation gives CASSKAGTAYGYTF. The full variable domain, with the rest looked up from reference TRBV3-1 and TRBJ1-2, is DTAVSQTPKYLVTQMGNDKSIKCEQNLGHDTMYWYKQDSKKFLKIMFSYNNKELIINETVPNRFSPKSPDKAHLNLHINSLELGDSAVYFCASSKAGTAYGYTFGSGTRLTVV.

This rearrangement joins TRBV2 to TRBJ1-6; a possible D gene is TRBD1 (5 bases). The germline V gene encodes CDR1 SNHLY and CDR2 FYNNEI. The CDR3 length is 15 residues. V dropped 7 bases and J dropped 0 bases, with 10 bases sitting between them. The DNA of the CDR3 is TGTGCCAGCATGTGGGGGAGCTCCTATAATTCACCCCTCCACTTT. Amino acids: CASMWGSSYNSPLHF. The whole variable domain, filled in from reference TRBV2 and TRBJ1-6, reads EPEVTQTPSHQVTQMGQEVILRCVPISNHLYFYWYRQILGQKVEFLVSFYNNEISEKSEIFDDQFSVERPDGSNFTLKIRSTKLEDSAMYFCASMWGSSYNSPLHFGNGTRLTVT.

This chain connects TRBV19 to TRBJ2-7; 8 bases match TRBD1. This CDR3 has 14 residues. Trimming at V came to 6 bases and at J to 3 bases, leaving 7 bases not matched to a gene. Looked up from germline, CDR1 is LNHDA and CDR2 is SQIVND (reference sequence). CDR3 bases: TGTGCCAGTAGGGTGGACAGGGCGAGCTACGAGCAGTACTTC. Encoded protein: CASRVDRASYEQYF.

The CDR3 loop reads CSARDPLSLGRNEKLFF. DNA for the CDR3: TGCAGTGCTAGAGACCCCCTCTCACTAGGAAGAAATGAAAAACTGTTTTTT. This chain connects TRBV20-1 to TRBJ1-4; no definite D call. The germline V gene has CDR1 DFQATT and CDR2 SNEGSKA (reference sequence). The CDR3 length is 17 residues. Trimming took 0 bases from V and 5 from J, leaving 19 bases between them.

J is TRBJ1-5 and V is TRBV6-2 or TRBV6-3; 7 bases are a match to TRBD1. Germline CDR1 MNHEY, CDR2 SVGEGT. The CDR3 length is 15 residues. J was trimmed by 4 bases and V by 6 bases; bases with no gene match: 9. The CDR3: CASSMGQTSNQPQHF. The CDR3 coding sequence is TGTGCCAGCAGCATGGGACAGACCTCGAATCAGCCCCAGCATTTT.

Comments on this clonotype: A read error is possible here, since a much larger clone lies one base away. The J gene is TRBJ1-4, the V gene TRBV3-1, with D uncertain. The germline V gene has CDR1 LGHDT and CDR2 YNNKEL (reference sequence). The CDR3 loop spans 15 amino acids. CDR3 nucleotide sequence: TGTGCCAGCAGCCAAGACCCTATACGGGCTGAACAACTGTTTTTT. Its protein product is CASSQDPIRAEQLFF.

This clonotype was seen at least ten times. The J gene is TRBJ2-5, the V gene TRBV12-3 or TRBV12-4; no reliable D call. The ends were cut back, 3 bases at V and 3 bases at J, with 11 bases in the middle. CDR3 length equals 14 residues. CDR3 sequence reads: CASSFIVSEETQYF. DNA of the CDR3: TGTGCCAGCAGTTTTATAGTGTCGGAAGAGACCCAGTACTTC.

The CDR3 loop reads CASSPRATTEAFF. The CDR3 DNA follows: TGTGCCAGTAGTCCTCGGGCCACCACTGAAGCTTTCTTT. The chain has TRBV19 and TRBJ1-1; no firm D call. The CDR3 contains 13 residues. The V and J ends lost 5 bases and 4 bases respectively, with 11 bases between them. Germline CDR1 and CDR2: LNHDA and SQIVND (reference sequence).

This clonotype was picked up many times. The genes are TRBV5-1 and TRBJ2-5, with D possibly TRBD2 on 7 matching bases. Germline CDR1 is SGHRS and CDR2 is YFSETQ. V was cut by 3 bases and J by 3 bases, with 12 bases left in between. The CDR3 contains 14 residues. The chain's CDR3 is CASSWGLAEETQYF. The CDR3 DNA follows: TGCGCCAGCAGCTGGGGGCTAGCGGAAGAGACCCAGTACTTC.

This clonotype turned up a few times. The chain combines TRBV18 with TRBJ2-2; D remains ambiguous. V was trimmed by 2 bases and J by 0 bases, leaving 7 bases between them. Germline V gives CDR1 KGHSH, CDR2 LQKENI. CDR3 length: 15 residues. CDR3 DNA sequence: TGTGCCAGCTCACCAGGGCCGTCGAACACCGGGGAGCTGTTTTTT. Its protein product is CASSPGPSNTGELFF. Based on the CDR3 plus reference TRBV18 and TRBJ2-2, the full variable domain is NAGVMQNPRHLVRRRGQEARLRCSPMKGHSHVYWYRQLPEEGLKFMVYLQKENIIDESGMPKERFSAEFPKEGPSILRIQQVVRGDSAAYFCASSPGPSNTGELFFGEGSRLTVL.

This rearrangement joins TRBV5-4 to TRBJ1-2; 8 nucleotides line up with TRBD1. This CDR3 has 15 amino acids. CDR1 and CDR2 (germline): SGHNT, YYREEE (reference sequence). The ends lost 4 bases at V and 3 bases at J; junction bases unmatched: 8. CDR3 coding DNA: TGTGCCAGCAGCATTACAGGGGGTCTATACTATGGCTACACCTTC. It translates to CASSITGGLYYGYTF.

This clonotype showed up just a few times. V and J are TRBV6-1 and TRBJ1-6; weak D call: TRBD1 (5 bases). CDR3 length equals 17 residues. Germline CDR1 reads MNHNS; CDR2 reads SASEGT. V lost 6 bases, J lost 1 base, and 16 bases lay in between. CDR3 region: CASRLGGSSSYNSPLHF. CDR3 coding DNA: TGTGCCAGCAGGCTGGGGGGGTCAAGTTCCTATAATTCACCCCTCCACTTT.

This clonotype was found many times. The chain has TRBV6-1 and TRBJ2-3; D gene unclear. CDR3 length equals 14 residues. CDR1 is MNHNS and CDR2 is SASEGT in the germline V gene. V was trimmed by 4 bases and J by 4 bases, leaving 12 bases between them. CDR3 nucleotides: TGTGCCAGCAGTGTTAACAACTTGGCAGATACGCAGTATTTT. Its translation is CASSVNNLADTQYF.

This clonotype was seen ten or more times. J is TRBJ2-3 and V is TRBV6-2 or TRBV6-3, with D hard to call. Trimming left V 4 bases short and J 2 bases short, with 13 bases between. Per the germline V gene, CDR1 is MNHEY and CDR2 is SVGEGT. This CDR3 is 15 amino acids long. The CDR3 loop reads CASSFHARPTDTQYF. DNA of the CDR3: TGTGCCAGCAGTTTCCACGCGAGACCCACAGATACGCAGTATTTT.

This clonotype came up many times. V and J are TRBV3-1 and TRBJ2-3; D possibly matches TRBD1 or TRBD2 (5 bases each). The germline gives CDR1 LGHDT, CDR2 YNNKEL (reference sequence). CDR3 length: 17 amino acids. The V gene lost 4 bases and the J gene lost 1 base, with 18 bases spanning the gap. In DNA form, the CDR3 reads TGTGCCAGCAGCCCCGGAACGAGGGGACCCCGCACAGATACGCAGTATTTT. Its protein product is CASSPGTRGPRTDTQYF.

This clonotype was found many times. The chain joins TRBV28 to TRBJ2-7; D may be TRBD1 (6 bases). The CDR3 has 14 amino acids. The germline V gene encodes CDR1 MDHEN and CDR2 SYDVKM. Trimming stripped 2 bases from V and 5 bases from J, with 13 bases between. CDR3 amino acids: CASSLGQSFHEQYF. CDR3 DNA: TGTGCCAGCAGTTTAGGACAGTCGTTCCACGAGCAGTACTTC. Filled out from reference TRBV28 and TRBJ2-7, the complete variable domain reads DVKVTQSSRYLVKRTGEKVFLECVQDMDHENMFWYRQDPGLGLRLIYFSYDVKMKEKGDIPEGYSVSREKKERFSLILESASTNQTSMYLCASSLGQSFHEQYFGPGTRLTVT.

This clonotype was counted between two and nine times. The chain couples TRBV10-3 to TRBJ2-3, with D perhaps matching TRBD1 (5 bases). The CDR3 extends over 14 amino acids. CDR1 and CDR2 (germline): ENHRY, SYGVKD. V was pared by 4 bases and J by 1 base, with 9 bases between. The CDR3 loop is CAISADKGTDTQYF. The CDR3 region has the DNA TGTGCCATCAGTGCGGACAAGGGCACAGATACGCAGTATTTT.

A few counts support this clonotype. This chain connects TRBV6-4 to TRBJ2-7; TRBD1 agrees at 9 bases. V shed 6 bases, J shed 0 bases, and the junction held 6 bases outside the gene matches. This CDR3 comprises 15 residues. Germline values: CDR1 MRHNA, CDR2 SNTAGT. Here the CDR3 DNA reads TGTGCCAGCAGGGTTGGGACAGGGCCCTCCTACGAGCAGTACGTC. Translated, it gives CASRVGTGPSYEQYV.

The genes are TRBV3-1 and TRBJ1-1; D gene ambiguous. From germline, CDR1 is LGHDT and CDR2 YNNKEL (reference sequence). The V end lost 1 base, the J end lost 5 bases, and 11 bases lay between the germline ends. There are 14 residues in the CDR3. The CDR3 coding sequence is TGTGCCAGCAGCCAAGTCGGTGGAAGAACTGAAGCTTTCTTT. Translated, it gives CASSQVGGRTEAFF.

In regard to this clonotype: The junction shows a germline mismatch at one end, possibly a read error. The chain recombines TRBV7-7 with TRBJ2-1; D is ambiguous. The CDR3 covers 15 residues. Germline-derived CDR1 and CDR2 are SSHAT and FNYEAQ (reference sequence). CDR3 protein: CASSLGSNAYNEQFF. In DNA, the CDR3 is TGTGCTAGCAGCTTAGGTTCGAACGCCTACAATGAGCAGTTCTTC.

This clonotype has ten or more counts. This chain links TRBV2 with TRBJ1-2; a possible D gene is TRBD1 (6 bases). The CDR3 contains 14 residues. The germline V gene encodes CDR1 SNHLY and CDR2 FYNNEI. Trimming pared 5 bases from V and 4 bases from J, leaving 14 bases between. The CDR3: CASSSGDGIYGYTF. The CDR3 DNA reads as TGTGCCAGCAGTTCAGGGGACGGAATCTATGGCTACACCTTC.

This clonotype was recorded at least ten times. The chain combines TRBV3-1 with TRBJ1-6, with a tentative D call TRBD1 (6 bases). The V and J ends lost 0 bases and 6 bases respectively, with 12 bases between them. Germline V CDR1 and CDR2: LGHDT, YNNKEL (reference sequence). This CDR3 comprises 16 residues. This chain's CDR3 is CASSQDLRGGNSPLHF. In nucleotides, the CDR3 is TGTGCCAGCAGCCAAGATCTCAGGGGTGGTAATTCACCCCTCCACTTT.

The gene calls are TRBV19 and TRBJ1-4, with 7 nucleotides matching TRBD1. V was pared by 1 base and J by 3 bases, with 5 bases of the junction left unmatched. The CDR3 has 16 amino acids. Germline V lookup: CDR1 LNHDA, CDR2 SQIVND (reference sequence). Written as DNA, the CDR3 is TGTGCCAGTAGTATAGGCGGCGGGACAGCTAATGAAAAACTGTTTTTT. It specifies CASSIGGGTANEKLFF.

V is TRBV9 and J is TRBJ2-7, with 7 bases matching TRBD1. The germline V gene has CDR1 SGDLS and CDR2 YYNGEE. The ends lost 1 base at V and 6 bases at J; junction bases unmatched: 13. The CDR3 sequence is 16 residues long. CDR3 loop: CASSVSVARGQGEQYV. The DNA of the CDR3 is TGTGCCAGCAGCGTATCAGTCGCGAGGGGGCAAGGCGAGCAGTACGTC.